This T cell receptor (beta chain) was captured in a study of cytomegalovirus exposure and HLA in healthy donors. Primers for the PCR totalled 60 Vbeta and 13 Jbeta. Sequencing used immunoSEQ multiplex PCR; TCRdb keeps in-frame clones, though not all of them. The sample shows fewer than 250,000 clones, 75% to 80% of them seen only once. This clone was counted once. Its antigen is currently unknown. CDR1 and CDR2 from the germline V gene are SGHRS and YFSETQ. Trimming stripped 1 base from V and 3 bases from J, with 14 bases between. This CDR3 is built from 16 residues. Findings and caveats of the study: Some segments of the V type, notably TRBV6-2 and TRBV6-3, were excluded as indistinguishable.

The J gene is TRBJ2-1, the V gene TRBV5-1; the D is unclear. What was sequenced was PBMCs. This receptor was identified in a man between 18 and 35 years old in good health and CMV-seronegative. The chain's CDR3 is CASSLNGNPLYNEQFF. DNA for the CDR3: TGCGCCAGCAGCTTGAACGGTAACCCACTCTACAATGAGCAGTTCTTC.